Presented here are 14 T cell receptor beta chains from one specimen sequenced in a study of vaccination and CD4 T cells after COVID-19. An Oncomine TCR Beta short-read assay was used to sequence the DNA from cultured CD4+ T cells. TCRdb reprocessed the PCR reads with MiXCR, giving one entry per CDR3 protein. Of about 15,000 distinct CDR3 sequences in the sample, approximately 30% are singletons; the top ten hold roughly 15%. As to treatment: approximately 9-day PBMC culture with coronavirus spike peptide pools or control peptides (ViraFEST assay). No antigen is known for these receptors. Sequenced input: cultured CD4+ T cells from blood. These receptor sequences come from a human donor with COVID-19.

The chain employs TRBV7-2 and TRBJ2-6; D is unresolved. The CDR3 contains 16 residues. Trimming cost V 3 bases and J 0 bases, with 9 bases left between them. Germline V gene sequence: CDR1 SGHTA, CDR2 FQGNSA. DNA of the CDR3: TGTGCCAGCAGCTTGCTTCCGGCCTCTGGGGCCAACGTCCTGACTTTC. As protein: CASSLLPASGANVLTF.

V is TRBV10-2 and J is TRBJ1-2, with TRBD1 as a possible D gene (5 bases). The CDR3 totals 14 residues. Germline V gene data show CDR1 as WSHSY and CDR2 as SAAADI. The V end was cut by 2 bases, the J end by 8 bases, with 15 bases between. The CDR3 region has the DNA TGCGCCAGCAGTGAGAGTCAGGGAAGCGGAGGCTACACCTTC. Protein product: CASSESQGSGGYTF.

The chain has TRBV30 and TRBJ1-1; D is ambiguous. V was shortened by 1 base and J by 7 bases, with 7 bases between the two germline ends. The germline V gene encodes CDR1 GTSNPN and CDR2 SVGIG (reference sequence). The CDR3 runs to 11 residues. This CDR3 reads CAWSGTYEAFF. For the CDR3, the DNA is TGTGCCTGGAGTGGAACCTATGAAGCTTTCTTT.

CDR3 nucleotide sequence: TGTGCCAGCAGTTACCCACCCTTCGGGGATGGCTACACCTTC. This sequence encodes CASSYPPFGDGYTF. The gene calls are TRBV6-2 or TRBV6-3 and TRBJ1-2; D uncertain. CDR1 is MNHEY and CDR2 is SVGEGT in the germline V gene. The CDR3 consists of 14 residues. Between the trimmed V and J ends, which lost 2 bases and 6 bases, there was a span of 13 bases.

This clonotype was found a few times. This chain uses TRBV9 with TRBJ1-6; D is undetermined. V was clipped by 0 bases and J by 15 bases, with 13 bases between them. CDR1 is SGDLS and CDR2 is YYNGEE in the germline V gene. CDR3 length: 13 residues. CDR3 loop: CASSVGHSNLLHF. The CDR3 bases are TGTGCCAGCAGCGTAGGGCACTCCAACCTCCTCCACTTT.

This clonotype came up a few times. This rearrangement joins TRBV6-1 to TRBJ2-1, with D tentatively TRBD1 or TRBD2 (5 bases each). Trimming stripped 3 bases from V and 5 bases from J, with 17 bases between. CDR3 length equals 16 residues. CDR1 is MNHNS, CDR2 SASEGT, per germline. DNA for the CDR3: TGTGCCAGCAGTGACAGAGAGAGGGGTTTACACAATGAGCAGTTCTTC. Its protein is CASSDRERGLHNEQFF.

This clonotype was recorded a few times. The chain links TRBV6-5 to TRBJ1-1; D ambiguous. Trimming removed 4 bases at V and 5 bases at J, with 11 bases between. The CDR3 covers 13 residues. Germline V gives CDR1 MNHEY, CDR2 SVGAGI. CDR3 sequence reads: CASSFQTGTEAFF. The DNA of the CDR3 is TGTGCCAGCAGTTTCCAAACGGGGACTGAAGCTTTCTTT.

This clonotype was seen only a few times. The chain uses TRBV20-1 and TRBJ2-1; D gene uncertain. The CDR3 spans 12 residues. Trimming stripped 6 bases from V and 6 bases from J, with 12 bases between. Germline loops: CDR1 DFQATT, CDR2 SNEGSKA (reference sequence). The CDR3 DNA sequence: TGCAGTGCCTCCGGACCCCTCAATGAGCAGTTCTTC. Translating gives CSASGPLNEQFF.

This clonotype has only one observation. In nucleotides, the CDR3 is TGTGCCAGTAGTAAGACAGGGGAGATCGAGGCCCAGTACTTC. Its translation is CASSKTGEIEAQYF. The chain couples TRBV19 to TRBJ2-5, with 8 bases lining up with TRBD1. V shed 4 bases, J shed 9 bases, and the junction held 10 bases outside the gene matches. Germline CDR1 LNHDA, CDR2 SQIVND (reference sequence). The CDR3 covers 14 residues.

This clonotype was seen more than once but under ten times. V gene TRBV20-1 combines with J gene TRBJ2-7, with 8 nucleotides matching TRBD1. The CDR3 extends over 14 amino acids. CDR1 is DFQATT and CDR2 is SNEGSKA in the germline V gene (reference sequence). Trimming cost V 2 bases and J 5 bases; bases outside gene matches: 8. For the CDR3, the DNA is TGCAGTGCTAGAACCTCGGACAGGGTTAACGAGCAGTACTTC. Protein: CSARTSDRVNEQYF.

The chain joins TRBV12-3 or TRBV12-4 to TRBJ1-5; D gene uncertain. Deletions cut 2 bases from V and 10 bases from J, with 9 bases between. CDR3 length: 12 amino acids. CDR3 DNA sequence: TGTGCCAGCAGTTTATTTATGGGTCCCCAGCATTTT. Translation: CASSLFMGPQHF.

The genes are TRBV7-9 and TRBJ1-6; D is unresolved. Germline CDR1 is SEHNR and CDR2 is FQNEAQ (reference sequence). The V and J ends lost 11 bases and 6 bases respectively, with 11 bases between them. The CDR3 loop spans 12 amino acids. The DNA of the CDR3 is TGTGCCTCGCGGGAGGGTAATTCACCCCTCCACTTT. Protein product: CASREGNSPLHF.

The V gene is TRBV5-1, the J gene TRBJ1-6, with unresolved D. This CDR3 is built from 16 residues. Trimming took off 3 bases at V and 4 bases at J, with 14 bases between the two ends. Germline V gives CDR1 SGHRS, CDR2 YFSETQ. CDR3 loop: CASSSENMGYNSPLHF. CDR3 nucleotides: TGCGCCAGCAGCTCAGAGAATATGGGATATAATTCACCCCTCCACTTT.

This clonotype was recorded a few times. One end of the junction fails to match germline, which may point to a read error. This chain connects TRBV18 to TRBJ2-5; D is uncertain. The CDR3 is 14 residues long. Germline lookup yields CDR1 KGHSH and CDR2 LQKENI. The CDR3 DNA sequence: TGTGCCACCTCACCTGGAAACAGACAAGAGACCCAGTACTTC. Translated, it gives CATSPGNRQETQYF.